The entry below gives a single TCR beta chain sequence along with its context. The V segment lost 5 bases and the J segment 6 bases; nucleotides outside the gene matches: 11. Germline V gene lookup returns CDR1 MDHEN and CDR2 SYDVKM. There are 16 residues in the CDR3. This specimen comes from a study of blood T cell repertoires in COVID-19. Study context: In each case, the material was cDNA or gDNA derived from T cells, B-cell-depleted T cells, or PBMCs.

TCRdb's copy holds only in-frame clones and misses some; the assay was immunoSEQ multiplex PCR. The table records about 200,000 clones, more than 75% of them present only once. The source is a man aged 35 to 55 with acute COVID-19. The chain combines TRBV28 with TRBJ1-5; TRBD1 matches 9 bases. Source material: PBMCs or T cells enriched from blood (not recorded which). CDR3: CASSVRQGVIGQPQHF. The CDR3, as DNA: TGTGCCAGCAGTGTGCGACAGGGGGTTATTGGTCAGCCCCAGCATTTT.